The 30 T cell receptor beta chains below come from one sample, sequenced in a study of cytomegalovirus exposure and HLA in healthy donors. The study ran its PCR with 60 Vbeta and 13 Jbeta primers. Using immunoSEQ multiplex PCR, the repertoire was profiled, and TCRdb retains in-frame clones only, with some absent. The table lists approximately 180,000 clones, less than 85% of them singletons. Sequencing was carried out using PBMCs. The receptor source for this set is a man between 18 and 35 years old in good health and CMV-seronegative.

The chain has TRBV2 and TRBJ1-4; D call uncertain. CDR1 and CDR2 from the germline V gene are SNHLY and FYNNEI. This CDR3 region has 14 residues. Trimming shortened V by 4 bases and J by 7 bases, and 13 bases separated the two germline ends. The CDR3 region has the DNA TGTGCCAGCAGTGTTGAGGGCGAAAGTGAAAAACTGTTTTTT. Translation: CASSVEGESEKLFF.

CDR3 region: CASSIVPGGLGQPQHF. Written as DNA, the CDR3 is TGTGCCAGTAGTATAGTTCCAGGGGGCCTAGGCCAGCCCCAGCATTTT. The chain links TRBV19 to TRBJ1-5; 8 positions match TRBD1. Germline V CDR1 and CDR2: LNHDA, SQIVND (reference sequence). Trimming removed 1 base from V and 7 bases from J; junction bases left unmatched: 9. This CDR3 has 16 residues.

This rearrangement joins TRBV25-1 to TRBJ2-1, with TRBD1 identical over 8 bases. The CDR3 has 12 amino acids. Trimming took 7 bases from V and 10 from J; bases not matched to a gene: 6. Germline V gene sequence: CDR1 MGHDK, CDR2 SYGVNS. The CDR3 is CASTQGAGEQFF. Written as DNA, the CDR3 is TGTGCCAGCACCCAGGGGGCCGGGGAGCAGTTCTTC.

The chain uses TRBV2 and TRBJ2-7, with 7 nucleotides matching TRBD1. Trimming cost V 4 bases and J 5 bases; bases outside gene matches: 5. This CDR3 has 13 amino acids. Germline V gene data show CDR1 as SNHLY and CDR2 as FYNNEI. CDR3 residues: CASSVQGYNEQYF. DNA of the CDR3: TGTGCCAGCAGTGTACAGGGGTACAACGAGCAGTACTTC.

The CDR3 region is CASRPGLAVSDTQYF. As DNA, the CDR3 is TGCGCCAGCCGTCCGGGACTAGCGGTATCAGATACGCAGTATTTT. The rearrangement joins TRBV5-1 to TRBJ2-3; TRBD2 agrees at 11 bases. The CDR3 contains 15 residues. Unmatched junction bases numbered 8, after V lost 7 bases and J lost 4 bases. Germline V gene lookup returns CDR1 SGHRS and CDR2 YFSETQ.

This clone was counted once. V usage is TRBV2 and J usage is TRBJ2-1, with 12 bases that match TRBD2. The CDR3 is 14 amino acids. V shed 7 bases and J 6 bases; nucleotides not matched to a gene: 4. Per germline, CDR1 SNHLY and CDR2 FYNNEI. The CDR3 nucleotides read TGTGCCAGCAAGCGACTAGCGGGGGTCAATGAGCAGTTCTTC. As protein: CASKRLAGVNEQFF.

V and J are TRBV19 and TRBJ2-7, with 8 bases fitting TRBD1. Germline trimming cut 4 bases from V and 2 bases from J; bases unmatched to any gene: 16. This CDR3 region has 18 residues. Germline assignment: CDR1 LNHDA and CDR2 SQIVND (reference sequence). The CDR3 loop is CASSTTPTGGVSPYEQYF. The CDR3 nucleotides are TGTGCCAGTAGTACGACCCCCACAGGGGGAGTGAGCCCCTACGAGCAGTACTTC. The full variable domain, completed using reference TRBV19 and TRBJ2-7, is DGGITQSPKYLFRKEGQNVTLSCEQNLNHDAMYWYRQDPGQGLRLIYYSQIVNDFQKGDIAEGYSVSREKKESFPLTVTSAQKNPTAFYLCASSTTPTGGVSPYEQYFGPGTRLTVT.

The V and J genes are TRBV29-1 and TRBJ2-1; TRBD1 matches at 11 bases. The CDR3 totals 14 residues. CDR1 and CDR2 from the germline V gene are SQVTM and ANQGSEA. With V trimmed by 7 bases and J by 7 bases, 9 bases remained unmatched. The CDR3 loop is CSAGGTGGANEQFF. The CDR3 region has the DNA TGCAGCGCCGGCGGGACAGGGGGAGCGAATGAGCAGTTCTTC.

This clone was found once. This chain connects TRBV5-1 to TRBJ2-7; D possibly corresponds to TRBD2 (6 bases). Germline assignment: CDR1 SGHRS and CDR2 YFSETQ. Trimming pared 5 bases from V and 2 bases from J, leaving 17 bases between. The CDR3 totals 15 residues. The CDR3 region has the DNA TGCGCCAGCAGTTACCGGGAGCTTGGCACCTACGAGCAGTACTTC. This codes for CASSYRELGTYEQYF.

V usage is TRBV11-3 and J usage is TRBJ2-7; tentatively, D is TRBD2 (6 bases). Germline V gene sequence: CDR1 SGHNT, CDR2 YENEEA. V dropped 0 bases and J dropped 0 bases, with 6 bases sitting between them. CDR3 length: 14 amino acids. Written as DNA, the CDR3 is TGTGCCAGCAGCTTAGACGGGAGCTCCTACGAGCAGTACTTC. Its translation: CASSLDGSSYEQYF.

The rearrangement uses TRBV18 and TRBJ1-5; D gene uncertain. Germline assignment: CDR1 KGHSH and CDR2 LQKENI. V lost 2 bases to trimming and J lost 0 bases, with 5 bases between them. This CDR3 comprises 14 residues. The CDR3 bases are TGTGCCAGCTCACCAGAACATAGCAATCAGCCCCAGCATTTT. It encodes CASSPEHSNQPQHF.

V usage is TRBV9 and J usage is TRBJ2-7; TRBD2 matches 14 bases. Germline V gene data show CDR1 as SGDLS and CDR2 as YYNGEE. The CDR3 runs 15 residues. V dropped 0 bases and J dropped 4; count of bases not matched to a gene: 0. The CDR3 loop is CASSVGTSGRYEQYF. CDR3 in DNA: TGTGCCAGCAGCGTAGGGACTAGCGGGAGGTACGAGCAGTACTTC.

In DNA form, the CDR3 reads TGTGCCAGCACTTCGAGCCGCGCCTATGGCTACACCTTC. It specifies CASTSSRAYGYTF. The chain links TRBV6-1 to TRBJ1-2, with unresolved D. The germline V and J ends were trimmed by 7 bases and 4 bases, with 13 bases remaining between them. The germline CDR1 and CDR2 sequences are MNHNS and SASEGT. The CDR3 loop spans 13 amino acids.

CDR3 sequence reads: CASSEGQGNQPQHF. CDR3 sequence (DNA): TGCGCCAGCAGCGAAGGGCAGGGAAATCAGCCCCAGCATTTT. The chain links TRBV5-1 to TRBJ1-5, with D possibly matching TRBD1 (5 bases). The CDR3 is made up of 14 amino acids. Germline assignment: CDR1 SGHRS and CDR2 YFSETQ. The V end lost 4 bases, the J end lost 4 bases, and 12 bases lay between the germline ends.

The chain joins TRBV28 to TRBJ1-5; D ambiguous. Germline lookup yields CDR1 MDHEN and CDR2 SYDVKM. V was trimmed by 5 bases and J by 2 bases, leaving 13 bases between them. CDR3 length equals 15 residues. CDR3 DNA sequence: TGTGCCAGCAGTCCGGGAGGTCCAGGCAATCAGCCCCAGCATTTT. Amino acids: CASSPGGPGNQPQHF.

The chain's CDR3 is CASGTANQETQYF. The CDR3 bases are TGTGCCAGCGGCACAGCTAACCAAGAGACCCAGTACTTC. The chain combines TRBV18 with TRBJ2-5; D not certain. Looked up from germline, CDR1 is KGHSH and CDR2 is LQKENI. V gave up 8 bases and J gave up 0 bases, with 10 bases separating them. CDR3 length: 13 amino acids.

V is TRBV4-2 and J is TRBJ2-7, with D possibly being TRBD1 (5 bases). The CDR3 extends over 15 amino acids. The V end was cut by 2 bases, the J end by 3 bases, with 14 bases between. Germline V gives CDR1 LGHNA, CDR2 YNFKEQ. CDR3 in amino acids: CASSQIVGPHYEQYF. Written as DNA, the CDR3 is TGTGCCAGCAGCCAAATCGTGGGGCCTCACTACGAGCAGTACTTC.

Only a few counts were recorded for this clone. The V and J genes are TRBV10-3 and TRBJ1-1, with no clear D. Deletions cut 6 bases from V and 9 bases from J, with 17 bases between. The CDR3 contains 13 residues. The germline V gene encodes CDR1 ENHRY and CDR2 SYGVKD. In DNA, the CDR3 is TGTGCCATCAGCCTGACGGAGGATGGGAAAGCTTTCTTT. Translating it yields CAISLTEDGKAFF.

The J gene is TRBJ1-1, the V gene TRBV11-2, with D possibly being TRBD1 (5 bases). Germline V CDR1 and CDR2: SGHAT, FQNNGV. The CDR3 loop spans 14 amino acids. The V end was cut by 5 bases, the J end by 4 bases, with 14 bases between. CDR3 loop: CASSLQGLGTEAFF. CDR3 bases: TGTGCCAGCAGCCTCCAGGGATTGGGCACTGAAGCTTTCTTT. The whole variable domain, remainder taken from reference TRBV11-2 and TRBJ1-1, is EAGVAQSPRYKIIEKRQSVAFWCNPISGHATLYWYQQILGQGPKLLIQFQNNGVVDDSQLPKDRFSAERLKGVDSTLKIQPAKLEDSAVYLCASSLQGLGTEAFFGQGTRLTVV.

This rearrangement joins TRBV19 to TRBJ1-1; D perhaps matches TRBD1 (5 bases). V lost 7 bases, J lost 3 bases, and 21 bases lay in between. The germline V gene encodes CDR1 LNHDA and CDR2 SQIVND (reference sequence). The CDR3 runs to 16 residues. CDR3 nucleotide sequence: TGTGCCAGTATCACTTCAAGTCAGGGTGACGACACTGAAGCTTTCTTT. Encoded protein: CASITSSQGDDTEAFF.

This chain links TRBV5-1 with TRBJ2-2, with 7 nucleotides matching TRBD1. CDR1 and CDR2 from the germline V gene are SGHRS and YFSETQ. The CDR3 is 16 residues long. V trimming: 2 bases; J trimming: 6 bases; junction bases outside the gene matches: 10. CDR3 amino acids: CASSLIERGLSGELFF. The CDR3 coding sequence is TGCGCCAGCAGCTTAATTGAGAGGGGGCTATCCGGGGAGCTGTTTTTT.

This chain connects TRBV23-1 to TRBJ2-4; D gene unclear. TRBV23-1 carries the ORF label, with uncertain function. The V and J ends lost 0 bases and 10 bases respectively, with 16 bases between them. The CDR3 is 15 residues long. CDR3 region: CASSQSKTPGNIQYF. The CDR3 DNA reads TGCGCCAGCAGTCAATCGAAGACGCCAGGTAATATTCAGTACTTC.

The CDR3 is CASSLAFGFEDQYF. CDR3 DNA: TGTGCCAGCAGCTTGGCCTTCGGCTTCGAGGACCAGTACTTC. V is TRBV5-4 and J is TRBJ2-5; no definite D call. The CDR3 has 14 residues. In germline, CDR1 is SGHNT, CDR2 YYREEE (reference sequence). Trimming pared 0 bases from V and 10 bases from J, leaving 16 bases between.

This clone was seen only a few times. J is TRBJ2-7 and V is TRBV28; D perhaps matches TRBD1 (6 bases). Germline V gene sequence: CDR1 MDHEN, CDR2 SYDVKM. Trimming pared 2 bases from V and 3 bases from J, leaving 14 bases between. CDR3 size: 15 residues. The CDR3 sequence: CASSLEGGKLYEQYF. In DNA, the CDR3 is TGTGCCAGCAGTTTAGAAGGGGGAAAACTCTACGAGCAGTACTTC. Complete variable domain (other parts from reference TRBV28 and TRBJ2-7): DVKVTQSSRYLVKRTGEKVFLECVQDMDHENMFWYRQDPGLGLRLIYFSYDVKMKEKGDIPEGYSVSREKKERFSLILESASTNQTSMYLCASSLEGGKLYEQYFGPGTRLTVT.

The chain carries TRBV6-6 and TRBJ1-2; D ambiguous. CDR1 and CDR2 from the germline V gene are MNHNY and SVGAGI (reference sequence). The CDR3 is 14 amino acids. V lost 6 bases and J 0 bases, leaving 11 bases between the germline ends. CDR3 protein: CASRASESNYGYTF. In DNA, the CDR3 is TGTGCCAGCAGAGCCAGCGAGTCTAACTATGGCTACACCTTC.

The chain uses TRBV14 and TRBJ2-7; 15 nucleotides line up with TRBD2. Germline CDR1 reads SGHDN; CDR2 reads FVKESK. This CDR3 is built from 17 residues. V shed 0 bases and J 5 bases; nucleotides not matched to a gene: 5. The CDR3 sequence is CASSQDWTSGRDHEQYF. Written as DNA, the CDR3 is TGTGCCAGCAGCCAAGACTGGACTAGCGGGAGGGACCACGAGCAGTACTTC.

The V and J genes are TRBV7-2 and TRBJ2-1; 8 positions agree with TRBD1. V shed 5 bases, J shed 7 bases, and the junction held 13 bases outside the gene matches. The CDR3 totals 16 residues. In germline, CDR1 is SGHTA, CDR2 FQGNSA. The CDR3: CASSPYPDRARNEQFF. CDR3 nucleotide sequence: TGTGCCAGCAGCCCATACCCGGACAGGGCCAGGAATGAGCAGTTCTTC.

The chain employs TRBV7-3 and TRBJ2-1, with D unresolved. The CDR3 contains 13 residues. Germline loops: CDR1 SGHTA, CDR2 FQGTGA. Trimming stripped 4 bases from V and 6 bases from J, with 10 bases between. CDR3 protein: CASSSIDGNEQFF. The CDR3 coding sequence is TGTGCCAGCAGCTCTATAGATGGCAATGAGCAGTTCTTC.

In this sample, this clone turned up a few times. The chain links TRBV6-1 to TRBJ2-7; TRBD1 matches at 9 bases. Germline CDR1 MNHNS, CDR2 SASEGT. V shed 4 bases, J shed 6 bases, and the junction held 13 bases outside the gene matches. The CDR3 sequence is 16 residues long. The CDR3 here is CASSGGDGTGWSEQYF. DNA of the CDR3: TGTGCCAGCAGTGGGGGGGACGGGACAGGGTGGTCCGAGCAGTACTTC.

The V call is TRBV2, the J call TRBJ2-3, with a tentative D call TRBD1 (6 bases). The CDR3 has 17 amino acids. Trimming left V 7 bases short and J 0 bases short, with 20 bases between. Germline V gene sequence: CDR1 SNHLY, CDR2 FYNNEI. CDR3 DNA: TGTGCCAGCAACCTGTCGGGCCGGGACATCAGCACAGATACGCAGTATTTT. It is translated as CASNLSGRDISTDTQYF. The complete variable domain, with remaining parts taken from reference TRBV2 and TRBJ2-3, reads EPEVTQTPSHQVTQMGQEVILRCVPISNHLYFYWYRQILGQKVEFLVSFYNNEISEKSEIFDDQFSVERPDGSNFTLKIRSTKLEDSAMYFCASNLSGRDISTDTQYFGPGTRLTVL.